Listed here is a single T cell receptor beta chain. The sample comes from a study of blood T cell repertoires in COVID-19. Study-level background: The origin of the acute and convalescent COVID-19 samples was the United States, Italy and Spain. Sources were T cells, B-cell-depleted T cells, or PBMCs; the material itself was cDNA or gDNA.

Study processing details: Reference gene primers were amplified, and this amplification served to estimate nucleated cell counts. The data were produced by immunoSEQ multiplex PCR, yet TCRdb's version contains in-frame clones alone and is incomplete. V and J calls and clone size are those listed in that table; D and trimming were worked out from the DNA. In the table there are some 76,000 clones, approximately 89% of which are singletons. The V and J ends lost 2 bases and 1 base respectively, with 12 bases between them. The CDR3 covers 15 residues. Germline V gene sequence: CDR1 KGHSH, CDR2 LQKENI. Specimen: peripheral blood. The receptor comes from a human donor in a cohort sampled during active COVID-19. The chain links TRBV18 to TRBJ2-7; D is possibly TRBD2 (6 bases). The CDR3 is CASSPAGSPSYEQYF. Here the CDR3 DNA reads TGTGCCAGCTCACCAGCGGGGTCCCCTTCCTACGAGCAGTACTTC.